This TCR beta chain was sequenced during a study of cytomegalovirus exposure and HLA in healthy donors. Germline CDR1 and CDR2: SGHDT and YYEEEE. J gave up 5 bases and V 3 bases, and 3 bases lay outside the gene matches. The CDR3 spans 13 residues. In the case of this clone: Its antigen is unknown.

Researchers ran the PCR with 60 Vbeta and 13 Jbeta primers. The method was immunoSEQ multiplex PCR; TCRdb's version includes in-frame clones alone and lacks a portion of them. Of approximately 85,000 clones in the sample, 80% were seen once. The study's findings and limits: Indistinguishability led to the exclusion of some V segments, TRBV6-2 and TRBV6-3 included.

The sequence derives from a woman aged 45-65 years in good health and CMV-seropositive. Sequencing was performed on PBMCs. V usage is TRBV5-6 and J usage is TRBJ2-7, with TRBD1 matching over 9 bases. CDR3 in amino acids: CASSWDRVNEQYV. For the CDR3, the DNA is TGTGCCAGCAGCTGGGACAGGGTGAACGAGCAGTACGTC.